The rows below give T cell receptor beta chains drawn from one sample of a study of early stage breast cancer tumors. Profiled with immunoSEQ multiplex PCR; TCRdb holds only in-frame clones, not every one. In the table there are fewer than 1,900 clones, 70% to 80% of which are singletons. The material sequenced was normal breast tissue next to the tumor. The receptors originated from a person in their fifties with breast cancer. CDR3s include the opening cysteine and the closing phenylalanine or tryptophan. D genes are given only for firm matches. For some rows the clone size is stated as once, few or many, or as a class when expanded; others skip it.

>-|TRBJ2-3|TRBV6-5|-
CASSRRGLTDTQYF
TGTGCCAGCAGCCGACGGGGTCTCACAGATACGCAGTATTTT
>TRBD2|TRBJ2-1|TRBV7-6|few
CASSLSGGTRPSNEQFF
TGTGCCAGCAGCTTATCGGGCGGGACTAGGCCTTCAAATGAGCAGTTCTTC
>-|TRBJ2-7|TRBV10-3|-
CAISGGPLSYEQYF
TGTGCCATCAGTGGGGGACCCCTTTCCTACGAGCAGTACTTC
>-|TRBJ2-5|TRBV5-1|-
CASSLLGQEGETQYF
TGCGCCAGCAGCTTGTTAGGGCAGGAAGGTGAGACCCAGTACTTC
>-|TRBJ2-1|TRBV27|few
CASSLSGQGREQFF
TGTGCCAGCAGTTTATCGGGGCAGGGCCGTGAGCAGTTCTTC
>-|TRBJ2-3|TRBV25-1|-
CASSERTNTDTQYF
TGTGCCAGCAGTGAAAGGACAAACACAGATACGCAGTATTTT
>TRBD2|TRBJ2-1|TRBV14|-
CASSQARLAGVDNEQFF
TGTGCCAGCAGCCAAGCCCGACTAGCGGGAGTTGACAATGAGCAGTTCTTC
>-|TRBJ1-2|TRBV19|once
CASSIAPSANYGYTF
TGTGCCAGTAGTATAGCACCCTCAGCTAACTATGGCTACACCTTC
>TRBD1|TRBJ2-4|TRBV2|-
CASSEAGGSKNIQYF
TGTGCCAGCAGTGAAGCAGGGGGCTCCAAAAACATTCAGTACTTC
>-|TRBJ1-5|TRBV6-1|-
CASLGMTYSNQPQHF
TGTGCCAGCCTAGGAATGACGTATAGCAATCAGCCCCAGCATTTT
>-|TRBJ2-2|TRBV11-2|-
CASSSDGPGELFF
TGTGCCAGCAGCTCCGACGGTCCCGGGGAGCTGTTTTTT
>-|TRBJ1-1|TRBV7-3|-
CASSPEGLNTEAFF
TGTGCCAGCAGCCCCGAAGGGTTGAACACTGAAGCTTTCTTT
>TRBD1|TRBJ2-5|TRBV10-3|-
CAISERQGETQYF
TGTGCCATCAGTGAGCGACAGGGAGAGACCCAGTACTTC
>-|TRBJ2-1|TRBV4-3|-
CASSQTGAEQFF
TGCGCCAGCAGCCAAACGGGGGCTGAGCAGTTCTTC
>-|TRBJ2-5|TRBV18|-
CASSPQETQYF
TGTGCCAGCTCACCTCAAGAGACCCAGTACTTC
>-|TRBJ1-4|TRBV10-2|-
CASRQGNEKLFF
TGCGCCAGTAGGCAGGGTAACGAAAAACTGTTTTTT
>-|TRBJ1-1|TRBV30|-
CAWSVLLAVTEAFF
TGTGCCTGGAGTGTACTCCTAGCGGTAACTGAAGCTTTCTTT
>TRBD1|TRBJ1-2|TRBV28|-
CASSLDRGHNGYTF
TGTGCCAGCAGTTTGGACAGGGGGCACAATGGCTACACCTTC
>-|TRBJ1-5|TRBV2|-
CASSDSYSNQPQHF
TGTGCCAGCAGTGATAGTTATAGCAATCAGCCCCAGCATTTT
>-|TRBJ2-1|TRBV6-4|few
CASSGTSGSYNEQFF
TGTGCCAGCAGTGGTACCAGCGGCTCCTACAATGAGCAGTTCTTC
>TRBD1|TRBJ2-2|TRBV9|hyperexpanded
CASSLGPQGVSGELFF
TGTGCCAGCAGCCTAGGGCCCCAGGGGGTTAGCGGGGAGCTGTTTTTT
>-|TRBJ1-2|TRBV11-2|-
CASSLEDFDGYTF
TGTGCCAGCAGCTTAGAGGACTTTGATGGCTACACCTTC
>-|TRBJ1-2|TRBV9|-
CASSVDGASGGYTF
TGTGCCAGCAGCGTAGATGGGGCGTCCGGTGGCTACACCTTC
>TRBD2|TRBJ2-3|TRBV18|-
CASSPSSGSTDTQYF
TGTGCCAGCTCACCATCTAGCGGGAGCACAGATACGCAGTATTTT
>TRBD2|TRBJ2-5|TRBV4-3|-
CASSQGTASGIQETQYF
TGCGCCAGCAGCCAAGGGACCGCTAGCGGGATCCAAGAGACCCAGTACTTC
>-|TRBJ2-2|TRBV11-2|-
CASSSELAGPTGELFF
TGTGCCAGCAGCTCAGAGCTTGCGGGACCCACCGGGGAGCTGTTTTTT
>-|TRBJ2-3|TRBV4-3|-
CASSQESSPGDTQYF
TGCGCCAGCAGCCAAGAGTCCTCTCCGGGGGATACGCAGTATTTT
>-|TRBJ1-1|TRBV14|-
CASSLKWNTEAFF
TGTGCCAGCAGCCTAAAATGGAACACTGAAGCTTTCTTT
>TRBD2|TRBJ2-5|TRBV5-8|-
CASSTDTSGVETQYF
TGTGCCAGCAGCACTGATACTAGCGGGGTCGAGACCCAGTACTTC
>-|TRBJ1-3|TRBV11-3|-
CASSLGLFSGNTIYF
TGTGCCAGCAGCTTAGGCCTCTTCTCTGGAAACACCATATATTTT
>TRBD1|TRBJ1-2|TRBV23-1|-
CASSQLWDREGYGYTF
TGCGCCAGCAGTCAGCTTTGGGACAGGGAGGGGTATGGCTACACCTTC
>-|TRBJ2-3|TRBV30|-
CAWSVASLGTQYF
TGTGCCTGGAGTGTGGCTAGTTTGGGTACGCAGTATTTT
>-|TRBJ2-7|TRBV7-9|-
CASSLNRAYEQYF
TGTGCCAGCAGCTTAAACAGGGCCTACGAGCAGTACTTC
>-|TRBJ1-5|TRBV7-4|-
CASSFDSSNQPQHF
TGTGCCAGCAGCTTTGACAGTAGCAATCAGCCCCAGCATTTT
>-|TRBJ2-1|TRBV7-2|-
CASSLDPEQFF
TGTGCCAGCAGCTTAGACCCGGAGCAGTTCTTC
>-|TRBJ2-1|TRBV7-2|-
CASSLAPLASSYNEQFF
TGTGCCAGCAGCTTAGCGCCCCTAGCGAGCTCCTACAATGAGCAGTTCTTC
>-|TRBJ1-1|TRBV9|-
CASSVTGRMDTEAFF
TGTGCCAGCAGCGTCACGGGACGGATGGACACTGAAGCTTTCTTT
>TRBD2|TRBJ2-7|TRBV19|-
CASSIGVRGVAYEQYF
TGTGCCAGTAGTATAGGGGTCCGGGGGGTTGCCTACGAGCAGTACTTC
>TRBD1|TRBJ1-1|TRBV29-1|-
CSVGGQGGKDTEAFF
TGCAGCGTTGGCGGACAGGGGGGAAAGGACACTGAAGCTTTCTTT
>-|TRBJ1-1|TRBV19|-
CASQRGGHTEAFF
TGTGCCAGTCAGAGGGGGGGCCACACTGAAGCTTTCTTT
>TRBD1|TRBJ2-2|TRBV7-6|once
CASSLRGGTGIPGELFF
TGTGCCAGCAGCTTAAGAGGTGGGACAGGGATTCCCGGGGAGCTGTTTTTT
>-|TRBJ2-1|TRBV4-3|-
CASSQSRSSYNEQFF
TGCGCCAGCAGCCAATCTAGAAGCTCCTACAATGAGCAGTTCTTC
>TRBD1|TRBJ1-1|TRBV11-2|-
CASRRTGDTEAFF
TGTGCCAGCAGACGTACAGGGGACACTGAAGCTTTCTTT
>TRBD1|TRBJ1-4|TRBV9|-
CASSDGTGNEKLFF
TGTGCCAGCAGCGACGGGACAGGAAATGAAAAACTGTTTTTT
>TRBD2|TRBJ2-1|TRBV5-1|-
CASSYGTSGYNEQFF
TGCGCCAGCAGCTACGGGACTAGCGGCTACAATGAGCAGTTCTTC